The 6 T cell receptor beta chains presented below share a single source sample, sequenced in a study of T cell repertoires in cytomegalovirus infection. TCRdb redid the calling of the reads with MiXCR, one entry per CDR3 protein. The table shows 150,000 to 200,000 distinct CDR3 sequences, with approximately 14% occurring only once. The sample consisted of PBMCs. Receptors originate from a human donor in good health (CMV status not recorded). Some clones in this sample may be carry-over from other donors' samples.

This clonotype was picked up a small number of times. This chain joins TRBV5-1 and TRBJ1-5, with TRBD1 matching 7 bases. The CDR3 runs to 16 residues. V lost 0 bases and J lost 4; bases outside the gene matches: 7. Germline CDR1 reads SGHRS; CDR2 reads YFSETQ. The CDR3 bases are TGCGCCAGCAGCTTGGACCCCGGACAGGTTAATCAGCCCCAGCATTTT. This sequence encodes CASSLDPGQVNQPQHF. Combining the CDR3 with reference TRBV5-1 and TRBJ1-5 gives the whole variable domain KAGVTQTPRYLIKTRGQQVTLSCSPISGHRSVSWYQQTPGQGLQFLFEYFSETQRNKGNFPGRFSGRQFSNSRSEMNVSTLELGDSALYLCASSLDPGQVNQPQHFGDGTRLSIL.

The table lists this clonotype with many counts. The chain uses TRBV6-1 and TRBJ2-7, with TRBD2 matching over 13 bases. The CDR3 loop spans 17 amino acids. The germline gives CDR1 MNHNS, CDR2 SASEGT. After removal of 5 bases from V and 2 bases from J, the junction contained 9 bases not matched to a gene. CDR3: CASSQRTSGGTTYEQYF. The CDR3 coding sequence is TGTGCCAGCAGTCAACGGACTAGCGGGGGAACCACCTACGAGCAGTACTTC.

The CDR3 protein is CSARDRMGEKLFF. CDR3 DNA sequence: TGCAGCGCGAGGGACAGGATGGGTGAAAAACTGTTTTTT. V and J are TRBV29-1 and TRBJ1-4, with 8 nucleotides matching TRBD1. CDR3 length equals 13 residues. Germline CDR1 reads SQVTM; CDR2 reads ANQGSEA. The V gene end was trimmed by 7 bases and the J gene end by 7 bases; junction bases not matched to a gene: 8.

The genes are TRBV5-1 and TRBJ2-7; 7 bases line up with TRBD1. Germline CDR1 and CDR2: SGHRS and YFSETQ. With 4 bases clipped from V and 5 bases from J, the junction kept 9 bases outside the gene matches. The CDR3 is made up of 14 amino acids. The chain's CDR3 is CASSPDRAVNEQYF. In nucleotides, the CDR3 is TGCGCCAGCAGCCCCGACAGGGCTGTGAACGAGCAGTACTTC.

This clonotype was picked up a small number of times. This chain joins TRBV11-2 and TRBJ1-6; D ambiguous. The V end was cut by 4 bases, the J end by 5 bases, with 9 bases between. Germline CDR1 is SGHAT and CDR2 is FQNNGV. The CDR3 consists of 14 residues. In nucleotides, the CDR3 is TGTGCCAGCAGCTACTTGATAAATAATTCACCCCTCCACTTT. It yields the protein CASSYLINNSPLHF. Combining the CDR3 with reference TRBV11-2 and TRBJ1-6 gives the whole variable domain EAGVAQSPRYKIIEKRQSVAFWCNPISGHATLYWYQQILGQGPKLLIQFQNNGVVDDSQLPKDRFSAERLKGVDSTLKIQPAKLEDSAVYLCASSYLINNSPLHFGNGTRLTVT.

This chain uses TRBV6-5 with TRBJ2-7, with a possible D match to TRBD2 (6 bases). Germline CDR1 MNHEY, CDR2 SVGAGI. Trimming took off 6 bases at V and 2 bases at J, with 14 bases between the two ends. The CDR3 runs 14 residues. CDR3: CASRGSGKTYEQYF. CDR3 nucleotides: TGTGCCAGCAGAGGTAGCGGTAAAACCTACGAGCAGTACTTC.